These 13 T cell receptor beta chains share one sample of origin, sequenced in a study of shared clonotypes between healthy human individuals. Sequencing used immunoSEQ multiplex PCR; TCRdb keeps in-frame clones, though not all of them. The repertoire has over 850,000 clones, about 84% of them found once; the top ten carry roughly 0.61%. Material for sequencing was memory CD4+ T cells from PBMCs. Subset here: CD45RA-negative fraction. These receptors originate from a man aged 18 to 35 in good health. Some clones in this sample may be carry-over from other donors' samples.

The CDR3 here is CASSLGSGRNSYNEQFF. The CDR3 DNA sequence: TGTGCCAGCAGCCTGGGTAGCGGGAGGAACTCTTACAATGAGCAGTTCTTC. The chain links TRBV7-3 to TRBJ2-1; 10 nucleotides agree with TRBD2. Germline trimming cut 5 bases from V and 4 bases from J; bases unmatched to any gene: 11. Germline CDR1 reads SGHTA; CDR2 reads FQGTGA. The CDR3 length is 17 residues.

V is TRBV9 and J is TRBJ2-5, with no clear D. V was clipped by 3 bases and J by 5 bases, with 17 bases between them. The CDR3 contains 15 residues. Germline V gene sequence: CDR1 SGDLS, CDR2 YYNGEE. The CDR3 sequence is CASSGTNRARETQYF. CDR3 sequence (DNA): TGTGCCAGCAGCGGCACCAATCGGGCTCGGGAGACCCAGTACTTC.

This clone was counted only a few times. The J gene is TRBJ2-7, the V gene TRBV28; D possibly corresponds to TRBD1 (6 bases). Germline V gene lookup returns CDR1 MDHEN and CDR2 SYDVKM. The CDR3 has 16 amino acids. Trimming pared 3 bases from V and 1 base from J, leaving 16 bases between. CDR3 DNA: TGTGCCAGCAGTTTCATCAGGACAGCCCTTTCCTACGAGCAGTACTTC. This codes for CASSFIRTALSYEQYF.

The genes are TRBV28 and TRBJ2-3; 9 bases line up with TRBD2. From germline, CDR1 is MDHEN and CDR2 SYDVKM. The CDR3 runs to 14 residues. V was clipped by 2 bases and J by 10 bases; unmatched bases: 7. CDR3 amino acids: CASSLSVAGVAQYF. In DNA form, the CDR3 reads TGTGCCAGCAGTTTAAGTGTAGCGGGGGTTGCGCAGTATTTT.

The chain combines TRBV5-6 with TRBJ1-2; no clear D. The CDR3 is 15 amino acids. CDR1 SGHDT and CDR2 YYEEEE come from the germline V gene. Trimming shortened V by 4 bases and J by 4 bases, and 17 bases separated the two germline ends. CDR3 loop: CASSPTAFQIYGYTF. CDR3 nucleotide sequence: TGTGCCAGCAGCCCAACAGCCTTCCAGATCTATGGCTACACCTTC.

The V gene is TRBV18, the J gene TRBJ2-7; 8 bases are shared with TRBD2. In germline, CDR1 is KGHSH, CDR2 LQKENI. The trim removed 6 bases at V and 5 bases at J, leaving 9 bases unmatched. This CDR3 has 14 amino acids. CDR3 nucleotides: TGTGCCAGCTCCCTCGGAGCGGGAGACGACGAGCAGTACTTC. It codes for CASSLGAGDDEQYF.

The chain carries TRBV5-6 and TRBJ1-1; a weak D match, TRBD1 (6 bases). The germline V gene encodes CDR1 SGHDT and CDR2 YYEEEE. The CDR3 consists of 14 residues. V gave up 0 bases and J gave up 5 bases, with 11 bases separating them. CDR3 coding DNA: TGTGCCAGCAGCTTGGGACAGAGGGGGACTGAAGCTTTCTTT. It encodes CASSLGQRGTEAFF.

The rearrangement joins TRBV29-1 to TRBJ2-7; 8 nucleotides line up with TRBD1. The J segment lost 6 bases and the V segment lost 2 bases, leaving 3 bases of the junction unmatched. The CDR3 has 12 residues. Per the germline V gene, CDR1 is SQVTM and CDR2 is ANQGSEA. The CDR3 loop is CSVEKTGGEQYF. In DNA form, the CDR3 reads TGCAGCGTTGAAAAAACAGGGGGCGAGCAGTACTTC.

The V call is TRBV2, the J call TRBJ2-2; TRBD1 is a possible D gene (5 bases). The germline V gene has CDR1 SNHLY and CDR2 FYNNEI. V lost 4 bases and J 1 base, leaving 7 bases between the germline ends. There are 14 residues in the CDR3. In DNA, the CDR3 is TGTGCCAGCAGTGCCGACAGGAACACCGGGGAGCTGTTTTTT. This gives the protein CASSADRNTGELFF.

The genes are TRBV29-1 and TRBJ2-3, with 11 positions matching TRBD1. Germline CDR1 and CDR2: SQVTM and ANQGSEA. V shed 6 bases and J 5 bases; nucleotides not matched to a gene: 7. CDR3 length equals 14 residues. The CDR3 coding sequence is TGCAGCGTACCCGGACAGGGGGCGCAAGATACGCAGTATTTT. It encodes CSVPGQGAQDTQYF.

This clone occurred a few times. V gene TRBV19 combines with J gene TRBJ1-1; 8 bases are shared with TRBD1. CDR1 is LNHDA, CDR2 SQIVND, per germline (reference sequence). Losses at the gene ends were 7 bases for V and 12 bases for J; bases not matched to a gene: 13. The CDR3 consists of 13 residues. In DNA, the CDR3 is TGTGCCAGTAACCTACAGGGACAGGTGAATCCTTTCTTT. The encoded protein is CASNLQGQVNPFF.

A remark on this clone: Other DNA sequences within the sample encode an identical CDR3. The chain employs TRBV29-1 and TRBJ1-3; D is perhaps TRBD1 (6 bases). Per the germline V gene, CDR1 is SQVTM and CDR2 is ANQGSEA. V lost 5 bases to trimming and J lost 0 bases, with 8 bases between them. The CDR3 extends over 13 amino acids. The DNA of the CDR3 is TGCAGCGTTCGCAGGGGCTCTGGAAACACCATATATTTT. Its protein is CSVRRGSGNTIYF.

The chain uses TRBV5-1 and TRBJ2-6, with 7 positions matching TRBD1. The CDR3 spans 18 residues. V shed 5 bases, J shed 0 bases, and the junction held 11 bases outside the gene matches. CDR1 SGHRS and CDR2 YFSETQ come from the germline V gene. CDR3: CASSARGQVSSGANVLTF. The CDR3 DNA reads TGCGCCAGCAGTGCTCGCGGACAGGTTTCCTCTGGGGCCAACGTCCTGACTTTC.